This T cell receptor beta chain was recovered during a study of memory CD8 T cells in hepatitis C reinfection. In the study overall: Chronic HCV followed reinfection in two donors who cleared primary infection. Pre-reinfection sampling occurred 55 to 20 weeks ahead of detected reinfection.

The repertoire was sequenced with immunoSEQ multiplex PCR; TCRdb's copy has only in-frame clones and lacks some. This table holds tens of thousands of clones, roughly 89% found once. The CDR3 consists of 12 residues. Per the germline V gene, CDR1 is SGHNT and CDR2 is YYREEE (reference sequence). Time point denoted: pre-reinfection, 55 to 20 weeks before reinfection detection. No in vitro expansion preceded TCR sequencing of the sorted cells. Donors were people who inject drugs in the Montreal HEPCO cohort. J is TRBJ2-5 and V is TRBV5-4; D not resolved. The tail of the sequence fits TRBJ2-7 better, so the J call may be wrong. Sequenced input: naive CD8+ T cells sorted from blood. This TCR came from a young man with hepatitis C virus infection. The CDR3 here is CASSLGTYEQYF. CDR3 coding DNA: TGTGCCAGCAGCTTGGGCACTTACGAGCAGTACTTC.